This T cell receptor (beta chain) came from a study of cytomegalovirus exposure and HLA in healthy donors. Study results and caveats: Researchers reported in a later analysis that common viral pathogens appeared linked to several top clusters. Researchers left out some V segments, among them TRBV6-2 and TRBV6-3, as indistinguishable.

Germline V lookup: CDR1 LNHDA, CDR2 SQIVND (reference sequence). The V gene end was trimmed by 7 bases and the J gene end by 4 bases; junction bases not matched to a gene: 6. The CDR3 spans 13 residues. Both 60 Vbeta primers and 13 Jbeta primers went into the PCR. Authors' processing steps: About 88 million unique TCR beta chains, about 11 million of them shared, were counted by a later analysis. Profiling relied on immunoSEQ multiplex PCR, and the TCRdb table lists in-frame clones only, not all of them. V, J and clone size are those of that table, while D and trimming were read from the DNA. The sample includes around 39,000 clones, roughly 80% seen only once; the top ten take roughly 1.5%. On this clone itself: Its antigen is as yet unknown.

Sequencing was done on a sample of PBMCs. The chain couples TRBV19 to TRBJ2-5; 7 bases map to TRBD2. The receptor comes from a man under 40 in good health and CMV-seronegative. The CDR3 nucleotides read TGTGCCAGTACTGGAGCTAGCGGAGAGACCCAGTACTTC. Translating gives CASTGASGETQYF. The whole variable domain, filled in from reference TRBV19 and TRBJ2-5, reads DGGITQSPKYLFRKEGQNVTLSCEQNLNHDAMYWYRQDPGQGLRLIYYSQIVNDFQKGDIAEGYSVSREKKESFPLTVTSAQKNPTAFYLCASTGASGETQYFGPGTRLLVL.